A single sample gave rise to the 19 T cell receptor beta chains below, sequenced in a study of blood T cell repertoires in COVID-19. This table comes from immunoSEQ multiplex PCR, and its TCRdb copy is limited to in-frame clones, with some not included. This table has 170,000 or so clones, 65% to 85% appearing once. The sequenced sample consisted of peripheral blood. These receptors all come from a woman in her forties with COVID-19, enrolled during active disease.

V and J are TRBV2 and TRBJ1-1; D gene uncertain. CDR1 is SNHLY, CDR2 FYNNEI, per germline. The ends were cut back, 2 bases at V and 0 bases at J, with 10 bases in the middle. This CDR3 contains 15 residues. CDR3 sequence: CASSESQAVNTEAFF. In nucleotides, the CDR3 is TGTGCCAGCAGTGAAAGCCAGGCTGTGAACACTGAAGCTTTCTTT.

This sequence joins TRBV7-9 and TRBJ2-7; a possible D gene is TRBD1 (5 bases). The germline V gene has CDR1 SEHNR and CDR2 FQNEAQ (reference sequence). Deletions cut 5 bases from V and 1 base from J, with 12 bases between. The CDR3 totals 14 residues. The DNA for the CDR3 is TGTGCCAGCAGCGTCTACGACAGATCCTACGAGCAGTACTTC. Translation: CASSVYDRSYEQYF.

The V gene is TRBV6-1, the J gene TRBJ1-2; D might be TRBD1 (5 bases). The V end was cut by 1 base, the J end by 8 bases, with 17 bases between. The CDR3 extends over 15 amino acids. The germline V gene has CDR1 MNHNS and CDR2 SASEGT. The CDR3 nucleotides read TGTGCCAGCAGTGAAGACCCGCAAGGGGATCGAGGCTACACCTTC. Its translation: CASSEDPQGDRGYTF.

V usage is TRBV13 and J usage is TRBJ1-2; 7 nucleotides agree with TRBD1. The CDR3 is made up of 15 amino acids. CDR1 and CDR2 (germline): PRHDT, FYEKMQ (reference sequence). V lost 3 bases, J lost 5 bases, and 9 bases stayed unmatched. CDR3 nucleotide sequence: TGTGCCAGCAGCTTCACCGGGACAGACCTTTATGGCTACACCTTC. Its translation is CASSFTGTDLYGYTF.

The chain uses TRBV6-5 and TRBJ1-1, with D perhaps matching TRBD1 (6 bases). Germline V gene lookup returns CDR1 MNHEY and CDR2 SVGAGI. This CDR3 is 14 amino acids long. Trimming left V 5 bases short and J 1 base short, with 11 bases between. The CDR3 loop is CASSKTGRNTEAFF. In DNA, the CDR3 is TGTGCCAGCAGTAAGACAGGACGGAACACTGAAGCTTTCTTT.

The chain employs TRBV2 and TRBJ1-2, with TRBD1 matching over 8 bases. Germline-derived CDR1 and CDR2 are SNHLY and FYNNEI. CDR3 length: 15 amino acids. Germline trimming cut 6 bases from V and 4 bases from J; bases unmatched to any gene: 10. CDR3 sequence: CASREDRVKAYGYTF. The DNA for the CDR3 is TGTGCCAGCAGGGAGGACAGGGTAAAAGCCTATGGCTACACCTTC.

This clone showed up just once. The CDR3 DNA reads TGCGCCAGCAGCTTGCGGGGGTTGGGGGAGACCCAGTACTTC. It translates to CASSLRGLGETQYF. This rearrangement joins TRBV5-1 to TRBJ2-5, with TRBD2 as a possible D gene (6 bases). The CDR3 consists of 14 residues. V was shortened by 1 base and J by 5 bases, with 12 bases between the two germline ends. CDR1 and CDR2 (germline): SGHRS, YFSETQ.

The CDR3 DNA reads TGTGCCAGCTCACTTGGGACAGGAGGGGCAATTAGCAATCAGCCCCAGCATTTT. Its translation: CASSLGTGGAISNQPQHF. This sequence joins TRBV18 and TRBJ1-5, with TRBD1 matching 8 bases. The ends lost 4 bases at V and 0 bases at J; junction bases unmatched: 11. Germline assignment: CDR1 KGHSH and CDR2 LQKENI. The CDR3 is made up of 18 amino acids.

CDR3 bases: TGTGCCAGCTCACCAGCAGCGGGGGAAAACAATGAGCAGTTCTTC. Its protein is CASSPAAGENNEQFF. The genes are TRBV18 and TRBJ2-1; 8 bases fit TRBD2. The trim removed 2 bases at V and 5 bases at J, leaving 5 bases unmatched. The CDR3 consists of 15 residues. Germline lookup yields CDR1 KGHSH and CDR2 LQKENI.

This chain connects TRBV6-1 to TRBJ1-5; 8 positions agree with TRBD1. V gave up 3 bases and J gave up 6 bases; unmatched junction bases: 16. Germline CDR1 reads MNHNS; CDR2 reads SASEGT. The length of the CDR3 is 18 residues. The CDR3 reads CASSDYLSAGRGPQPQHF. The CDR3 nucleotides are TGTGCCAGCAGTGACTACTTATCTGCGGGCAGGGGGCCTCAGCCCCAGCATTTT.

This chain joins TRBV10-3 and TRBJ1-2; D ambiguous. V lost 2 bases and J lost 14, with 9 bases in between. Per germline, CDR1 ENHRY and CDR2 SYGVKD. CDR3 length equals 10 residues. CDR3 DNA sequence: TGTGCCATCAGTGAGCGGGAGATGACCTTC. Its protein is CAISEREMTF.

V is TRBV2 and J is TRBJ2-1; perhaps TRBD2 as D (6 bases). CDR1 and CDR2 from the germline V gene are SNHLY and FYNNEI. Trimming removed 6 bases from V and 6 bases from J, with 15 bases in between. CDR3 length: 14 residues. The CDR3 bases are TGTGCCAGCAGCCTCACGACTAGATCCAATGAGCAGTTCTTC. Its protein product is CASSLTTRSNEQFF.

In DNA form, the CDR3 reads TGTGCCAGCAGCCAAGGGACAGGTGCCTCCTACGAGCAGTACTTC. Encoded protein: CASSQGTGASYEQYF. The chain combines TRBV4-2 with TRBJ2-7; 7 bases fit TRBD1. This CDR3 is built from 15 residues. V lost 1 base, J lost 0 bases, and 3 bases stayed unmatched. Germline CDR1 reads LGHNA; CDR2 reads YNFKEQ.

The chain recombines TRBV27 with TRBJ1-2, with 10 nucleotides matching TRBD1. J was trimmed by 6 bases and V by 4 bases; bases with no gene match: 14. CDR3 length: 17 amino acids. Germline CDR1 reads MNHEY; CDR2 reads SMNVEV (reference sequence). The CDR3 DNA follows: TGTGCCAGCAGTTCAAGGACAGGGGGGGCTCATAGGGATGGCTACACCTTC. Translated: CASSSRTGGAHRDGYTF.

The CDR3 DNA follows: TGTGCCAGCAGCTCCAGTGGTAGCGGGGGGCCAACAGATACGCAGTATTTT. Translated: CASSSSGSGGPTDTQYF. V is TRBV11-2 and J is TRBJ2-3, with TRBD2 matching 10 bases. V was pared by 4 bases and J by 3 bases, with 10 bases of the junction left unmatched. Germline CDR1 reads SGHAT; CDR2 reads FQNNGV. There are 17 residues in the CDR3. The whole variable domain, remainder taken from reference TRBV11-2 and TRBJ2-3, is EAGVAQSPRYKIIEKRQSVAFWCNPISGHATLYWYQQILGQGPKLLIQFQNNGVVDDSQLPKDRFSAERLKGVDSTLKIQPAKLEDSAVYLCASSSSGSGGPTDTQYFGPGTRLTVL.

This clone came up a few times. The V and J genes are TRBV6-6 and TRBJ2-6; 8 positions agree with TRBD1. V shed 6 bases and J 4 bases; nucleotides not matched to a gene: 5. This CDR3 comprises 15 residues. From germline, CDR1 is MNHNY and CDR2 SVGAGI (reference sequence). CDR3 sequence reads: CASSSTGEGANVLTF. The CDR3 coding sequence is TGTGCCAGCAGCTCGACAGGGGAGGGGGCCAACGTCCTGACTTTC.

V is TRBV27 and J is TRBJ1-2, with 7 bases identical to TRBD1. V was clipped by 6 bases and J by 2 bases; unmatched bases: 15. The CDR3 runs 17 residues. CDR1 is MNHEY and CDR2 is SMNVEV in the germline V gene (reference sequence). The chain's CDR3 is CASRLRGRTGLNYGYTF. The DNA of the CDR3 is TGTGCCAGCAGGTTAAGGGGGAGGACAGGCTTAAACTATGGCTACACCTTC.

A single count supports this clone. The chain has TRBV6-5 and TRBJ2-1; 14 bases are shared with TRBD2. V shed 7 bases, J shed 8 bases, and the junction held 7 bases outside the gene matches. In germline, CDR1 is MNHEY, CDR2 SVGAGI. The CDR3 has 15 residues. The CDR3 is CASTKTSGGGHEQFF. CDR3 DNA sequence: TGTGCCAGCACTAAGACTAGCGGGGGGGGTCATGAGCAGTTCTTC.

The V call is TRBV2, the J call TRBJ1-4, with 7 bases fitting TRBD1. Losses at the gene ends were 7 bases for V and 4 bases for J; bases not matched to a gene: 3. Germline CDR1 reads SNHLY; CDR2 reads FYNNEI. The CDR3 length is 13 residues. The CDR3 protein is CASTRDSNEKLFF. The CDR3 bases are TGTGCCAGCACCAGGGACAGTAATGAAAAACTGTTTTTT.